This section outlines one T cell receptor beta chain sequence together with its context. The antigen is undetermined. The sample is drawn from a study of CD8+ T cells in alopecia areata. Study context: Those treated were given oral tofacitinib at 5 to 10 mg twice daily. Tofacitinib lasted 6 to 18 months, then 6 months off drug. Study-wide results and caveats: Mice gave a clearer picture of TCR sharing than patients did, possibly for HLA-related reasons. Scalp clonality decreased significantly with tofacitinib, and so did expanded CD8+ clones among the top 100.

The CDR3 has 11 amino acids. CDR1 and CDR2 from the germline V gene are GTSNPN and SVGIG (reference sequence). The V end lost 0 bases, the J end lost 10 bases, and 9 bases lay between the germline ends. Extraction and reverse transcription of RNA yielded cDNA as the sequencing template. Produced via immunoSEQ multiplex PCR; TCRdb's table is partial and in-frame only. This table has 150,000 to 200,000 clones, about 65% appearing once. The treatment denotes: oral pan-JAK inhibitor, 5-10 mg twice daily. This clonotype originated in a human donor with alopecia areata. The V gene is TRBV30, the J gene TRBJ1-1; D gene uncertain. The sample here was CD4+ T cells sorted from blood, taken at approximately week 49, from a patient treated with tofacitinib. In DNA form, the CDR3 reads TGTGCCTGGAGTGTGGGGAGGGCAGCTTTCTTT. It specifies CAWSVGRAAFF.